This TCR beta chain derives from a study of regulatory T cells in long-lasting Graves disease. Findings of the study overall: Persistent patients shared more public clonotypes (around 2,500) than new patients (roughly 970).

With 6 bases removed from V and 8 bases from J, the gap between germline ends came to 10 bases. This CDR3 is 11 amino acids long. About this clonotype itself: Its antigen remains unknown. A much more abundant neighbour one base away suggests this may be a read error. No conserved phenylalanine or tryptophan is present at the end of the CDR3, so a read error is the likely explanation.

Building of the TCR beta libraries involved iRepertoire HTBI primers and Arm-PCR of CDR3 regions. TCRdb passed the multiplex PCR reads through MiXCR, listing each CDR3 protein once. Of some 430,000 distinct CDR3 sequences in the sample, about a fifth were seen once. Time point meaning: persistent/refractory GD, antithyroid drugs over 5 years with positive TRAb. The TCR library was made from RNA that had been extracted from PBMCs in TRIzol. Enrollment of patients was through an endocrinology department in Xi'an, China. V is TRBV12-3 or TRBV12-4 and J is TRBJ1-1; TRBD1 is a possible D gene (5 bases). This sequence originates from a female donor with Graves disease. Material: peripheral blood mononuclear cells (PBMCs), obtained when the disease was refractory, from a patient treated with antithyroid drugs. The CDR3 region is CASRISGEAFS. The DNA of the CDR3 is TGTGCCAGCAGAATCTCAGGGGAAGCTTTCTCT.